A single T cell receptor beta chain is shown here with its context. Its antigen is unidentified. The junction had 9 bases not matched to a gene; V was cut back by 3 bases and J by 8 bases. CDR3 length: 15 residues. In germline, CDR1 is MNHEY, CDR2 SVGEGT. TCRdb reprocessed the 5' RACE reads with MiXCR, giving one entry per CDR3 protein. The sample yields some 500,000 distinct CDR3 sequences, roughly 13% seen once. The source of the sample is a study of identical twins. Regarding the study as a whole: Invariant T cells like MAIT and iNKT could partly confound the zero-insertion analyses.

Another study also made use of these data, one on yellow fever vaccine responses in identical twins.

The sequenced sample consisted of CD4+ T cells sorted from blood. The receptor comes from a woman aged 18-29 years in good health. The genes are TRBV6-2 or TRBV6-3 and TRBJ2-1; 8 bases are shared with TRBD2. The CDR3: CASSYSSGSLYEQFF. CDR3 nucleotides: TGTGCCAGCAGTTATTCCAGCGGGAGTCTGTATGAGCAGTTCTTC.